The T cell receptor beta chain under discussion was sequenced for a study of cytomegalovirus exposure and HLA in healthy donors. Study at large: Tens of millions of unique TCRs from HLA-typed donors made up an early data release.

The PCR employed 60 Vbeta primers together with 13 Jbeta primers. TCRdb's table, derived via immunoSEQ multiplex PCR, lists solely in-frame clones and lacks some. The data show roughly 140,000 clones, 65% to 75% seen once. Findings and limits, study-wide: Per a prior analysis, the majority of TCR beta V segments were productive roughly 90% or roughly 30% of the time.

Regarding this clone: The target antigen is unknown.

The sequenced material came from PBMCs. The receptor's source is a man aged 55 to 70 in good health and CMV-seronegative.

The chain's CDR3 is CASRGGTADYGYTF. DNA of the CDR3: TGTGCCTCCCGAGGGGGAACCGCCGACTATGGCTACACCTTC. The chain is built from TRBV6-6 and TRBJ1-2; D might be TRBD1 (6 bases). The CDR3 loop spans 14 amino acids. Deletions cut 11 bases from V and 3 bases from J, with 19 bases between. Germline CDR1 and CDR2: MNHNY and SVGAGI (reference sequence).